Listed below are T cell receptor beta chains from one sample, sequenced in a study of cytomegalovirus exposure and HLA in healthy donors. Data came from immunoSEQ multiplex PCR; TCRdb stores just in-frame clones and leaves some out. The sample yields about 160,000 clones, roughly four fifths seen once. Sample: PBMCs. The receptors stem from a middle-aged woman in good health and CMV-seronegative. Both conserved end residues are part of each CDR3. Each record gives: J gene, V gene, D gene, clone size, CDR3 DNA, CDR3 protein. D genes are given only for firm matches. Clone size is given for some rows only: seen once, a few or many times, or a class if the clone is expanded.

TRBJ1-5 TRBV4-2 - - TGTGCCAGCAGCCAAGACGTGGCAGGGGTACAGCCCCAGCATTTT CASSQDVAGVQPQHF
TRBJ2-7 TRBV28 TRBD1 - TGTGCCAGCAGTCCGACAGGGGACGAGCAGTACTTC CASSPTGDEQYF
TRBJ2-4 TRBV6-1 TRBD2 - TGTGCCAGCAGTGAACTGGCGGGGGACCCTACATACATTCAGTACTTC CASSELAGDPTYIQYF
TRBJ2-7 TRBV5-4 TRBD1 - TGTGCCAGCAGAAGAGCAGGGGGCTGGAACGAGCAGTACTTC CASRRAGGWNEQYF
TRBJ2-1 TRBV5-1 TRBD1 once TGCGCCAGCAGCTTGGAGGGGACAGGTTACAATGAGCAGTTCTTC CASSLEGTGYNEQFF
TRBJ2-5 TRBV5-1 - - TGCGCCAGCAGCTTGGGGCAGCAAGAGACCCAGTACTTC CASSLGQQETQYF
TRBJ1-1 TRBV28 TRBD1 few TGTGCCAGCAGTATCGGACAGGGCACCCGGTGGAGGAACACTGAAGCTTTCTTT CASSIGQGTRWRNTEAFF
TRBJ2-5 TRBV2 - - TGTGCCAGCAGTACTCGTGGGCAGCTGGAGACCCAGTACTTC CASSTRGQLETQYF
TRBJ1-3 TRBV7-9 TRBD1 - TGTGCCAGCAGCGCTTCACAGACAGGGTCTGGAAACACCATATATTTT CASSASQTGSGNTIYF
TRBJ1-2 TRBV5-5 - - TGTGCCAGCAGCTTGTTCCCAGGGCGTTTGGATGGCTACACCTTC CASSLFPGRLDGYTF
TRBJ1-1 TRBV18 - once TGTGCCAGCTCACCACTGGCGGCCGGAGGGAGGAACACTGAAGCTTTCTTT CASSPLAAGGRNTEAFF
TRBJ1-4 TRBV7-9 - - TGTGCCAGCAGCATAAGACAGACTAATGAAAAACTGTTTTTT CASSIRQTNEKLFF
TRBJ1-2 TRBV19 TRBD1 - TGTGCCAGTAGCTGGGGTGGGAGCAGGGGGGACTATGGCTACACCTTC CASSWGGSRGDYGYTF
TRBJ2-3 TRBV18 TRBD2 - TGTGCCAGCTCATTACTAGCGGGGGGTGGCACAGATACGCAGTATTTT CASSLLAGGGTDTQYF
TRBJ2-1 TRBV5-6 - - TGTGCCAGCAGCTTCTCGGGACATCACTATAACAATGAGCAGTTCTTC CASSFSGHHYNNEQFF
TRBJ1-1 TRBV6-5 - - TGTGCCAGCAGTCAGACACAGAACACTGAAGCTTTCTTT CASSQTQNTEAFF
TRBJ1-2 TRBV4-1 TRBD1 - TGCGCCAGCAGCCCCCGGGACAGGGTAGGCTATGGCTACACCTTC CASSPRDRVGYGYTF
TRBJ1-2 TRBV7-2 TRBD1 - TGTGCCAGCAGCGTTCAGACAGGGGGCTATGGCTACACCTTC CASSVQTGGYGYTF
TRBJ2-1 TRBV5-1 - - TGCGCCAGCAGCTTGCAGGGTTCCTACAATGAGCAGTTCTTC CASSLQGSYNEQFF
TRBJ1-2 TRBV6-1 TRBD1 - TGTGCCAGCAGTACTGGGACAGGCAACTATGGCTACACCTTC CASSTGTGNYGYTF
TRBJ1-6 TRBV2 - - TGTGCCAGCCTCCTGGACTCTAATTCACCCCTCCACTTT CASLLDSNSPLHF
TRBJ1-1 TRBV6-1 - - TGTGCCAGCAGTGAACACAGCAACACTGAAGCTTTCTTT CASSEHSNTEAFF
TRBJ1-6 TRBV4-2 - few TGTGCCAGCAGCCTAACCAATCTCAATCAACTAAGGCCCCTCCACTTT CASSLTNLNQLRPLHF
TRBJ2-2 TRBV4-2 TRBD2 - TGTGCCAGCAGCCATGAAACCGGGACTAGCGTTCCCGGGGAGCTGTTTTTT CASSHETGTSVPGELFF
TRBJ2-1 TRBV27 - - TGTGCCAGCAGTAGTGTGCTCAGGGGCTCAAAGGGCAATGAGCAGTTCTTC CASSSVLRGSKGNEQFF
TRBJ1-2 TRBV29-1 - - TGCAGCGTTGAAATACCCCCTAAAGGCTACACCTTC CSVEIPPKGYTF
TRBJ1-2 TRBV7-9 - - TGTTCCAGCAGACCAATTGCGGTAGAGGGTGGCTACACCTTC CSSRPIAVEGGYTF
TRBJ2-1 TRBV7-3 - - TGTGCCAGCAGCTTATTGGGACTGGAGGTGGAGGAGCAGTTCTTC CASSLLGLEVEEQFF
TRBJ2-1 TRBV6-5 TRBD2 few TGTGCCAGCAGATTGCTAGCGGGGGGAAGCAATGAGCAGTTCTTC CASRLLAGGSNEQFF
TRBJ2-7 TRBV2 - - TGTGCCAGCGCCGATCACGGCTCCTACGAGCAGTACTTC CASADHGSYEQYF
TRBJ2-7 TRBV4-1 TRBD2 - TGCGCCAGCAGCCAAGCCCTAGCGGCGACCACCTACGAGCAGTACTTC CASSQALAATTYEQYF
TRBJ1-5 TRBV20-1 - - TGCAGTGCAACATTCGATCAGCCCCAGCATTTT CSATFDQPQHF
TRBJ1-1 TRBV7-9 - - TGTGCCAGCAGCTTAATGGGAGAGGGGAACACTGAAGCTTTCTTT CASSLMGEGNTEAFF
TRBJ2-1 TRBV5-1 TRBD1 - TGCGCCAGCAGCTTGGGATTATCCGGGACAGGCGAAGATGAGCAGTTCTTC CASSLGLSGTGEDEQFF
TRBJ1-3 TRBV7-2 - - TGTGCCAGCAGCTTATCAGGGTGGGCTGGAAACACCATATATTTT CASSLSGWAGNTIYF
TRBJ2-1 TRBV27 - - TGTGCCAGCAGTTTATCCTTCGCAGGGAAGAACAATGAGCAGTTCTTC CASSLSFAGKNNEQFF
TRBJ1-1 TRBV5-1 - - TGCGCCAGCAGCTTGATCGGGGATCTGAAGTACACTGAAGCTTTCTTT CASSLIGDLKYTEAFF
TRBJ2-4 TRBV2 TRBD1 few TGTGCCAGCAGTGGAGACAGGGTGCAGCTAGCCAAAAACATTCAGTACTTC CASSGDRVQLAKNIQYF
TRBJ1-1 TRBV2 TRBD1 once TGTGCCAGCAGGGCTAGACAGGGGAGCGGAACTGAAGCTTTCTTT CASRARQGSGTEAFF
TRBJ1-4 TRBV5-1 - - TGCGCCAGCAGCTTCGGTCAGGATAATGAAAAACTGTTTTTT CASSFGQDNEKLFF
TRBJ2-3 TRBV18 TRBD2 - TGTGCCAGCTCCCTAGGACTAGTCTCCTATACGCAGTATTTT CASSLGLVSYTQYF
TRBJ2-7 TRBV6-1 - - TGTGCCAGCAGAAGCCGGGGGAAATACGAGCAGTACTTC CASRSRGKYEQYF